A single sample gave rise to the 27 T cell receptor beta chains below, sequenced in a study of T cell responses to AZD1222 COVID-19 vaccine. Only in-frame clones appear in the TCRdb table, and some are missing; sequencing was by immunoSEQ multiplex PCR. The repertoire holds about 150,000 clones, with 87% as singletons. The sequencing used peripheral blood, collected 28 days after the second AZD1222 dose. The source of these receptors is an adult who received the AZD1222 COVID-19 vaccine.

CDR3 region: CASSQVWAGTYEQYF. In DNA, the CDR3 is TGCGCCAGCAGCCAAGTTTGGGCCGGGACCTACGAGCAGTACTTC. The V call is TRBV4-3, the J call TRBJ2-7; possible D gene TRBD2, 5 bases. V was trimmed by 1 base and J by 2 bases, leaving 12 bases between them. This CDR3 comprises 15 residues. Germline V gives CDR1 LGHNA, CDR2 YSLEER.

The V and J genes are TRBV19 and TRBJ2-5; D perhaps matches TRBD1 (6 bases). V was pared by 3 bases and J by 10 bases, with 21 bases between. CDR3 length equals 15 residues. The V gene's germline CDR1 is LNHDA and CDR2 SQIVND (reference sequence). This chain's CDR3 is CASSIGQGMKWGQYF. The CDR3 DNA sequence: TGTGCCAGTAGTATTGGGCAGGGGATGAAATGGGGCCAGTACTTC.

This clone was counted a single time. The identical CDR3 is also encoded by other nucleotide sequences in the sample. This chain joins TRBV3-1 (or the pseudogene TRBV3-2) and TRBJ1-1, with a tentative D call TRBD1 (5 bases). The CDR3 is 13 residues long. The germline V and J ends were trimmed by 4 bases and 2 bases, with 8 bases remaining between them. Germline V lookup: CDR1 LGHDT, CDR2 YNNKEL (reference sequence). CDR3 region: CASSPDSNTEAFF. DNA of the CDR3: TGTGCCAGCAGCCCCGACAGTAACACTGAAGCTTTCTTT.

CDR3 protein: CASSVEVGSYEQYF. The DNA for the CDR3 is TGTGCCAGCAGCGTAGAGGTCGGTTCCTACGAGCAGTACTTC. The gene calls are TRBV9 and TRBJ2-7; D not certain. V shed 0 bases and J shed 1 base, with 8 bases lying between them. CDR3 length equals 14 residues. From germline, CDR1 is SGDLS and CDR2 YYNGEE.

The chain carries TRBV6-5 and TRBJ2-3, with unresolved D. This CDR3 is built from 14 residues. Germline lookup yields CDR1 MNHEY and CDR2 SVGAGI. The V and J ends lost 7 bases and 2 bases respectively, with 13 bases between them. As DNA, the CDR3 is TGTGCCAGCAACGTCCAACTCGTCACAGATACGCAGTATTTT. Translating it yields CASNVQLVTDTQYF.

The V and J genes are TRBV6-5 and TRBJ1-2, with TRBD1 as a possible D gene (5 bases). Germline lookup yields CDR1 MNHEY and CDR2 SVGAGI. V was clipped by 0 bases and J by 5 bases, with 10 bases between them. The CDR3 extends over 14 amino acids. This CDR3 is CASSYSWGGYGYTF. The CDR3 DNA reads as TGTGCCAGCAGTTACTCATGGGGGGGGTATGGCTACACCTTC.

The rearrangement joins TRBV6-2 or TRBV6-3 to TRBJ1-6, with D uncertain. Germline V gene lookup returns CDR1 MNHEY and CDR2 SVGEGT. The V gene lost 0 bases and the J gene lost 12 bases, with 9 bases spanning the gap. This CDR3 has 13 amino acids. The CDR3 here is CASSYSPGLPLHF. CDR3 coding DNA: TGTGCCAGCAGTTACTCGCCCGGACTACCCCTCCACTTT.

The chain combines TRBV29-1 with TRBJ1-1, with TRBD1 matching 7 bases. Germline assignment: CDR1 SQVTM and CDR2 ANQGSEA. V lost 7 bases, J lost 4 bases, and 6 bases stayed unmatched. The CDR3 spans 12 residues. CDR3 nucleotides: TGCAGCGGACTACAGGGGCGCACTGAAGCTTTCTTT. Translating it yields CSGLQGRTEAFF.

V is TRBV6-5 and J is TRBJ1-2, with TRBD1 as a possible D gene (6 bases). CDR1 is MNHEY and CDR2 is SVGAGI in the germline V gene. This CDR3 is built from 15 residues. V dropped 6 bases and J dropped 4 bases, with 18 bases sitting between them. Here the CDR3 DNA reads TGTGCCAGCAGAGACTGGGACCGGGACACCTATGGCTACACCTTC. Translation gives CASRDWDRDTYGYTF.

This chain links TRBV5-5 with TRBJ2-7; a possible D gene is TRBD2 (5 bases). Germline-derived CDR1 and CDR2 are SGHKS and YYEKEE (reference sequence). V lost 4 bases and J 1 base, leaving 6 bases between the germline ends. The CDR3 is 12 amino acids. The CDR3 is CASSRESYEQYF. CDR3 coding DNA: TGTGCCAGCAGCAGGGAGTCCTACGAGCAGTACTTC.

Note on this clone: The germline gene is not matched at one end of the junction; a read error may be the cause. V is TRBV2 and J is TRBJ1-1; D is perhaps TRBD1 (5 bases). This CDR3 has 13 amino acids. Germline CDR1 reads SNHLY; CDR2 reads FYNNEI. The CDR3: CASIREGGREHPF. CDR3 nucleotides: TGTGCCAGCATCAGGGAAGGAGGGCGGGAACACCCCTTT. Filled out from reference TRBV2 and TRBJ1-1, the complete variable domain reads EPEVTQTPSHQVTQMGQEVILRCVPISNHLYFYWYRQILGQKVEFLVSFYNNEISEKSEIFDDQFSVERPDGSNFTLKIRSTKLEDSAMYFCASIREGGREHPFGQGTRLTVV.

This sequence joins TRBV3-1 (or the pseudogene TRBV3-2) and TRBJ1-4, with 11 bases aligning to TRBD1. This CDR3 comprises 16 residues. Trimming at V came to 2 bases and at J to 7 bases, leaving 6 bases not matched to a gene. Per the germline V gene, CDR1 is LGHDT and CDR2 is YNNKEL (reference sequence). In nucleotides, the CDR3 is TGTGCCAGCAGCCAACTCCGGGACAGGGGGGGTGAAAAACTGTTTTTT. It encodes CASSQLRDRGGEKLFF.

V is TRBV9 and J is TRBJ2-2; tentative D call: TRBD1 (6 bases). The CDR3 covers 16 residues. Looked up from germline, CDR1 is SGDLS and CDR2 is YYNGEE. The ends were cut back, 0 bases at V and 4 bases at J, with 13 bases in the middle. The CDR3 protein is CASSVDLGQSTGELFF. CDR3 bases: TGTGCCAGCAGCGTAGACCTCGGACAGAGCACCGGGGAGCTGTTTTTT.

The gene calls are TRBV4-3 and TRBJ1-4, with D unclear. The CDR3 consists of 16 residues. Germline V gives CDR1 LGHNA, CDR2 YSLEER. With 4 bases removed from V and 6 bases from J, the gap between germline ends came to 18 bases. This chain's CDR3 is CASSLTKRGGDEKLFF. The CDR3, as DNA: TGCGCCAGCAGCCTTACTAAGCGGGGTGGGGATGAAAAACTGTTTTTT.

J is TRBJ1-1 and V is TRBV12-3 or TRBV12-4, with D possibly TRBD1 on 5 matching bases. Trimming pared 3 bases from V and 5 bases from J, leaving 10 bases between. There are 13 residues in the CDR3. In nucleotides, the CDR3 is TGTGCCAGCAGTTTGATGGGACGAACTGAAGCTTTCTTT. Its translation is CASSLMGRTEAFF.

J is TRBJ1-1 and V is TRBV23-1; D ambiguous. TRBV23-1 is identified as an open reading frame with a role that is uncertain. The CDR3 is 13 amino acids. Trimming removed 7 bases at V and 11 bases at J, with 20 bases between. CDR3: CASTLPLVSGAFF. The CDR3 nucleotides read TGCGCCAGCACCCTGCCTTTGGTAAGTGGGGCTTTCTTT.

The chain joins TRBV5-8 to TRBJ1-2; D not resolved. The V end lost 2 bases, the J end lost 2 bases, and 13 bases lay between the germline ends. The CDR3 sequence is 15 residues long. In germline, CDR1 is SGHTS, CDR2 YDEGEE. CDR3: CASSFSWEANYGYTF. As DNA, the CDR3 is TGTGCCAGCAGCTTCAGTTGGGAAGCCAACTATGGCTACACCTTC. Filled out from reference TRBV5-8 and TRBJ1-2, the complete variable domain reads EAGVTQSPTHLIKTRGQQATLRCSPISGHTSVYWYQQALGLGLQFLLWYDEGEERNRGNFPPRFSGRQFPNYSSELNVNALELEDSALYLCASSFSWEANYGYTFGSGTRLTVV.

The chain links TRBV4-3 to TRBJ1-6; D is uncertain. V was cut by 1 base and J by 6 bases, with 13 bases left in between. The CDR3 spans 16 residues. Per the germline V gene, CDR1 is LGHNA and CDR2 is YSLEER. CDR3 bases: TGCGCCAGCAGCCAAGGCCAGTGGACCCTTAATTCACCCCTCCACTTT. It encodes CASSQGQWTLNSPLHF.

The V gene is TRBV6-5, the J gene TRBJ1-1, with D tentatively TRBD1 (6 bases). Germline V gene lookup returns CDR1 MNHEY and CDR2 SVGAGI. The CDR3 runs to 12 residues. CDR3 in amino acids: CAADRRTAEAFF. The CDR3 DNA follows: TGTGCGGCCGACAGGAGAACAGCTGAAGCTTTCTTT.

The V gene is TRBV5-6, the J gene TRBJ1-3; the match to TRBD1 covers 10 bases. The trim removed 3 bases at V and 3 bases at J, leaving 3 bases unmatched. The germline gives CDR1 SGHDT, CDR2 YYEEEE. The CDR3 contains 15 residues. This CDR3 is CASSSGTGVGNTIYF. In nucleotides, the CDR3 is TGTGCCAGCAGCTCCGGGACAGGGGTTGGAAACACCATATATTTT.

This chain connects TRBV6-9 to TRBJ1-2, with D tentatively TRBD1 (5 bases). Trimming left V 7 bases short and J 8 bases short, with 20 bases between. The CDR3 is made up of 14 amino acids. Germline V gene sequence: CDR1 MNHGY, CDR2 SVAAGI. The CDR3 sequence is CASIRQILWRGYTF. CDR3 DNA sequence: TGTGCCAGCATTCGACAGATACTATGGAGAGGCTACACCTTC.

The V and J genes are TRBV3-1 (or the pseudogene TRBV3-2) and TRBJ1-2; tentatively, D is TRBD1 (5 bases). With 0 bases removed from V and 1 base from J, the gap between germline ends came to 24 bases. Germline lookup yields CDR1 LGHDT and CDR2 YNNKEL (reference sequence). The CDR3 is 20 amino acids. Written as DNA, the CDR3 is TGTGCCAGCAGCCAAGAAACCGGTAGCGGGACGAGGCCCGATAACTATGGCTACACCTTC. As protein: CASSQETGSGTRPDNYGYTF.

CDR3 residues: CASSPGQGPYEQYF. In nucleotides, the CDR3 is TGTGCCAGCAGCCCGGGACAGGGACCCTACGAGCAGTACTTC. This chain connects TRBV7-9 to TRBJ2-7, with 9 bases that match TRBD1. Germline V gives CDR1 SEHNR, CDR2 FQNEAQ (reference sequence). This CDR3 is built from 14 residues. Trimming removed 5 bases from V and 2 bases from J; junction bases left unmatched: 4.

V and J are TRBV3-1 (or the pseudogene TRBV3-2) and TRBJ2-1, with 12 nucleotides matching TRBD2. Germline CDR1 and CDR2: LGHDT and YNNKEL (reference sequence). This CDR3 has 14 amino acids. V lost 4 bases and J lost 8; bases outside the gene matches: 3. CDR3 nucleotides: TGTGCCAGCAGCCGACTAGCGGGGGTGGATGAGCAGTTCTTC. Residues: CASSRLAGVDEQFF.

V gene TRBV2 combines with J gene TRBJ1-5, with no clear D. The V end lost 4 bases, the J end lost 0 bases, and 7 bases lay between the germline ends. Germline V gives CDR1 SNHLY, CDR2 FYNNEI. The CDR3 has 14 amino acids. This chain's CDR3 is CASSARYSNQPQHF. DNA of the CDR3: TGTGCCAGCAGTGCGAGATATAGCAATCAGCCCCAGCATTTT.

The CDR3 DNA follows: TGTGCCAGCTCACCATCGGCGGGTCCCTACTATGGCTACACCTTC. Encoded protein: CASSPSAGPYYGYTF. The V gene is TRBV18, the J gene TRBJ1-2; no firm D call. Trimming removed 2 bases at V and 3 bases at J, with 13 bases between. The CDR3 is 15 residues long. The germline V gene has CDR1 KGHSH and CDR2 LQKENI.

The chain links TRBV5-1 to TRBJ2-5, with TRBD2 identical over 11 bases. V shed 5 bases and J 9 bases; nucleotides not matched to a gene: 12. Per the germline V gene, CDR1 is SGHRS and CDR2 is YFSETQ. There are 15 residues in the CDR3. In nucleotides, the CDR3 is TGCGCCAGCAGTGCTAGCGGGGGGCCCCAAGGAGCCCAGTACTTC. Protein sequence: CASSASGGPQGAQYF.